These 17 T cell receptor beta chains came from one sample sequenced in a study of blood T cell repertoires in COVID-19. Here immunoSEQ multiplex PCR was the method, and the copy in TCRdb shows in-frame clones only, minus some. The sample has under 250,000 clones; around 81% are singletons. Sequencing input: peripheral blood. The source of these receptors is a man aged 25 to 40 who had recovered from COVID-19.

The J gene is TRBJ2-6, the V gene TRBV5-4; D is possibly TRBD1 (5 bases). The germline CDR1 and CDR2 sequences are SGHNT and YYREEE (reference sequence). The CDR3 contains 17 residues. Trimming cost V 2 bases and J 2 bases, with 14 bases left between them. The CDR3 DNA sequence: TGTGCCAGCAGCTTTCCCCAGGTGGGGCCTGGGGCCAACGTCCTGACTTTC. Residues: CASSFPQVGPGANVLTF.

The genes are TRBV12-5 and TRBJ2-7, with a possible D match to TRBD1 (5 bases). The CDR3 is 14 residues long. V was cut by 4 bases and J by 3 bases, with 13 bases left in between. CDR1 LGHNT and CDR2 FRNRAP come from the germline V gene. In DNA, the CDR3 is TGTGCTAGTGGTTCCCAGGGATCCGGCTACGAGCAGTACGTC. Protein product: CASGSQGSGYEQYV.

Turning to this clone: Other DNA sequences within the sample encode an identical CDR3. CDR3 amino acids: CASSPTGDTQYF. Here the CDR3 DNA reads TGTGCCAGCAGCCCCACAGGAGATACGCAGTATTTT. The chain couples TRBV7-9 to TRBJ2-3; D perhaps matches TRBD1 (5 bases). CDR3 length: 12 amino acids. Germline V gene lookup returns CDR1 SEHNR and CDR2 FQNEAQ (reference sequence). With 5 bases removed from V and 5 bases from J, the gap between germline ends came to 8 bases.

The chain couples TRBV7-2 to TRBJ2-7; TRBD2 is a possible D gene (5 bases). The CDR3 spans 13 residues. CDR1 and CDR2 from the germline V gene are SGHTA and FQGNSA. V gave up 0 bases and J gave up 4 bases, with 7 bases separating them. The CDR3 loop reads CASSLAEGYEQYV. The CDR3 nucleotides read TGTGCCAGCAGCTTAGCCGAGGGATACGAGCAGTACGTC.

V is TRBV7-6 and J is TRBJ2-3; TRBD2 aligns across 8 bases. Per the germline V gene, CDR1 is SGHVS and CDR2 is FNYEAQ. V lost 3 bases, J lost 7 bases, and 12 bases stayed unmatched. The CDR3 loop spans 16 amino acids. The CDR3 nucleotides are TGTGCCAGCAGCTTTAGCGCTAGCGGGCCTCAGAATACGCAGTATTTT. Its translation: CASSFSASGPQNTQYF.

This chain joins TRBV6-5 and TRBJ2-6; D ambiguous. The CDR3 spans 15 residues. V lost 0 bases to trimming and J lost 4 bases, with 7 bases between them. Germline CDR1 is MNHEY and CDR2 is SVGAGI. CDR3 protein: CASSYSVQGANVLTF. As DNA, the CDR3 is TGTGCCAGCAGTTACTCGGTACAGGGGGCCAACGTCCTGACTTTC.

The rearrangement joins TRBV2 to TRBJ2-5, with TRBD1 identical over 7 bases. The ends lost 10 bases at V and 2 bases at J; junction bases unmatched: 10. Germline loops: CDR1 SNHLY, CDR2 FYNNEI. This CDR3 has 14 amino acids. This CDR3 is CATDRQGRQETQYF. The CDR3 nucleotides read TGTGCCACCGACAGACAGGGCCGTCAAGAGACCCAGTACTTC.

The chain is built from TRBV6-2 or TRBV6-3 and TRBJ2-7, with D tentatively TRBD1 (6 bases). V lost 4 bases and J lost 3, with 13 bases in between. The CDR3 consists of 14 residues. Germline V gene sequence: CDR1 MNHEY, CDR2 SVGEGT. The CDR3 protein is CASSSITGYYEQYF. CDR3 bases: TGTGCCAGCAGTTCTATTACAGGGTACTACGAGCAGTACTTC.

As DNA, the CDR3 is TGCGCCAGCAGCCCCGCACGGACAGGCGTTGTCTATGGCTACACCTTC. It codes for CASSPARTGVVYGYTF. This sequence joins TRBV4-1 and TRBJ1-2, with 7 bases matching TRBD1. CDR3 length: 16 residues. Germline V CDR1 and CDR2: MGHRA, YSYEKL. The V gene end was trimmed by 4 bases and the J gene end by 4 bases; junction bases not matched to a gene: 12.

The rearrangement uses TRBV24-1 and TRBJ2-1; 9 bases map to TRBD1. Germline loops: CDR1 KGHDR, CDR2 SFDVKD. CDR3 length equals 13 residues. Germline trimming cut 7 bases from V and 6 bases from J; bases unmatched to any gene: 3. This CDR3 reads CATRDRGRNEQFF. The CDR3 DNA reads TGTGCCACCAGGGACAGGGGTCGCAATGAGCAGTTCTTC.

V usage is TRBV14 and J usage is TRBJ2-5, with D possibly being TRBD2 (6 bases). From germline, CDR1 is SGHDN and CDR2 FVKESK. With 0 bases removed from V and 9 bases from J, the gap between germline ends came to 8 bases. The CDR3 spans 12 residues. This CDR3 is CASSQDWGAQYF. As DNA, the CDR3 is TGTGCCAGCAGCCAAGATTGGGGGGCCCAGTACTTC.

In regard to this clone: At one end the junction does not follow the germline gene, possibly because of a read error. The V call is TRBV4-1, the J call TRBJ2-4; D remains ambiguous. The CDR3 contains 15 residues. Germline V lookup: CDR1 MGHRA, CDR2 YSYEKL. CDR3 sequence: CASSQVGPEWDIQYF. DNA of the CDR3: TGCGCTAGCAGCCAAGTTGGCCCGGAGTGGGACATTCAGTACTTC.

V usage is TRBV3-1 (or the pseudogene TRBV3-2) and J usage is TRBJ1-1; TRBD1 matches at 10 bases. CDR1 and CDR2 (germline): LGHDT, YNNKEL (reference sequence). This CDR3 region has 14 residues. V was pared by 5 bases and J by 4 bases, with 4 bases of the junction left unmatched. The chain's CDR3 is CASSSGQGVTEAFF. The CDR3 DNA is TGTGCCAGCAGCTCAGGACAGGGGGTCACTGAAGCTTTCTTT.

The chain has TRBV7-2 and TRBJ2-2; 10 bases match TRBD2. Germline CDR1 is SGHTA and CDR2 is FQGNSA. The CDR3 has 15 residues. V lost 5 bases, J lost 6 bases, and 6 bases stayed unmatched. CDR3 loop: CASSTLGTSAGELFF. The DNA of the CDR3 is TGTGCCAGCAGCACCCTAGGGACTAGCGCCGGGGAGCTGTTTTTT.

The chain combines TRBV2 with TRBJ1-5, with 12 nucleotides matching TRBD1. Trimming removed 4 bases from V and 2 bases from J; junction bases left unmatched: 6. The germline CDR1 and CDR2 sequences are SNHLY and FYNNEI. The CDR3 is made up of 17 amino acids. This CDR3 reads CASSAGTGGEGNQPQHF. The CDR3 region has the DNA TGTGCCAGCAGTGCCGGGACAGGGGGCGAAGGCAATCAGCCCCAGCATTTT.

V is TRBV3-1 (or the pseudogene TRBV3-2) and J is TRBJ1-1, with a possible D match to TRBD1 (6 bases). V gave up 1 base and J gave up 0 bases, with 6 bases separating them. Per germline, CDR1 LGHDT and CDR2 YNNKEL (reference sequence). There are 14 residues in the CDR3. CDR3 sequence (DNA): TGTGCCAGCAGCCAAGGGACAGTGAACACTGAAGCTTTCTTT. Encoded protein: CASSQGTVNTEAFF.

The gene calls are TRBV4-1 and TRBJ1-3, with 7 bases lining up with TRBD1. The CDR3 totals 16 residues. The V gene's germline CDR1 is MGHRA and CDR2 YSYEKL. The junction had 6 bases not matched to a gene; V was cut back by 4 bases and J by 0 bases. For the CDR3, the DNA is TGCGCCAGCAGCCCTCCAGGGGGGTTCTCTGGAAACACCATATATTTT. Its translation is CASSPPGGFSGNTIYF.